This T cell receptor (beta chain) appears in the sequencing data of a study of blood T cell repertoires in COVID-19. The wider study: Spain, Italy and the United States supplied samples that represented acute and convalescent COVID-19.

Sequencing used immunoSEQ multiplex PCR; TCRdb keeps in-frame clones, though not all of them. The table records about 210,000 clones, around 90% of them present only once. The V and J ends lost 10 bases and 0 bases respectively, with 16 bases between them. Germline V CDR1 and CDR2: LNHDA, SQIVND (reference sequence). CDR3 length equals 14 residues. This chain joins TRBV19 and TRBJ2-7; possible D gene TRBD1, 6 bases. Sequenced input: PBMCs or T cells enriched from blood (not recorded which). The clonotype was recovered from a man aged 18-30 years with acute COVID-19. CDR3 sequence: CATQPDSLSYEQYF. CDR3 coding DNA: TGTGCCACCCAGCCGGACAGTCTCTCCTACGAGCAGTACTTC.